The 4 T cell receptor beta chains presented below share a single source sample, sequenced in a study of blood T cells in healthy people across ages. It was with a sample-barcoded 5' primer and a J-beta primer mix that a second PCR of roughly 6 to 12 cycles was run. Via MiXCR, TCRdb re-called the 5' RACE reads, giving one row per CDR3 protein. Here the sample spans approximately 1.5 million distinct CDR3 sequences, approximately 43% being singletons. The specimen sequenced was blood. The source of these receptors is a woman younger than 35 in good health.

This clonotype was counted ten times or more. CDR3 DNA: TGTGCCATCAGTGATATAGCGGGTGGTCGGAATGAGCAGTTCTTC. Amino acid sequence: CAISDIAGGRNEQFF. The V gene is TRBV10-3, the J gene TRBJ2-1; 7 bases match TRBD2. Germline CDR1 and CDR2: ENHRY and SYGVKD. This CDR3 has 15 residues. The trim removed 3 bases at V and 7 bases at J, leaving 9 bases unmatched.

In this sample, this clonotype turned up once. This chain links TRBV6-1 with TRBJ1-4; 7 nucleotides align to TRBD1. The trim removed 4 bases at V and 7 bases at J, leaving 3 bases unmatched. CDR3 size: 13 residues. Germline V gene lookup returns CDR1 MNHNS and CDR2 SASEGT. CDR3: CASSVGGGEKLFF. CDR3 in DNA: TGTGCCAGCAGTGTAGGGGGCGGTGAAAAACTGTTTTTT.

The rearrangement joins TRBV4-1 to TRBJ1-5, with D maybe TRBD1 (5 bases). V was trimmed by 0 bases and J by 2 bases, leaving 11 bases between them. Germline values: CDR1 MGHRA, CDR2 YSYEKL. There are 16 residues in the CDR3. The CDR3 loop reads CASSQESGAGNQPQHF. The CDR3 DNA sequence: TGCGCCAGCAGCCAAGAATCCGGGGCGGGCAATCAGCCCCAGCATTTT.

This clonotype was detected only a few times. The gene calls are TRBV4-3 and TRBJ2-1; TRBD2 matches at 9 bases. The end of the DNA is better explained by TRBJ2-7, so the J call may be wrong. The CDR3 is 17 amino acids. Germline CDR1 is LGHNA and CDR2 is YSLEER. The CDR3 sequence is CASSQDRRGGLYNEQYF. CDR3 coding DNA: TGCGCCAGCAGCCAAGATCGGCGGGGGGGCCTATACAATGAGCAGTACTTC.